The entry that follows covers one TCR beta chain sequence. Its antigen is undetermined. These data are taken from a study of cytomegalovirus exposure and HLA in healthy donors. The CDR3 totals 15 residues. J gave up 6 bases and V 2 bases, and 4 bases lay outside the gene matches. The germline V gene has CDR1 MDHEN and CDR2 SYDVKM. The PCR contained 60 Vbeta and 13 Jbeta primers. Only in-frame clones appear in the TCRdb table, and some are missing; sequencing was by immunoSEQ multiplex PCR. This table holds 110,000 to 150,000 clones, roughly four fifths found once. Study-wide findings and caveats: Later on, an analysis found that several of the most significant clusters appeared to be linked to common viral pathogens, which included parvovirus B19. Data from an earlier analysis indicated that most TCR beta V segments were productive either about 87% or about 30% of the time.

All donors participated as healthy donors of bone marrow. The sequenced sample was PBMCs. This receptor was obtained from a man between 18 and 29 years old in good health and CMV-seropositive. The chain uses TRBV28 and TRBJ1-4, with 9 bases that match TRBD1. CDR3 residues: CASSLQWDRDEKLFF. The DNA for the CDR3 is TGTGCCAGCAGTTTACAGTGGGACAGGGATGAAAAACTGTTTTTT. The full variable domain, with the rest looked up from reference TRBV28 and TRBJ1-4, is DVKVTQSSRYLVKRTGEKVFLECVQDMDHENMFWYRQDPGLGLRLIYFSYDVKMKEKGDIPEGYSVSREKKERFSLILESASTNQTSMYLCASSLQWDRDEKLFFGSGTQLSVL.